This record concerns one T cell receptor (beta chain) sequence. Its antigen is unknown. Clones were read by immunoSEQ multiplex PCR, and TCRdb kept only the in-frame ones, dropping some. The sample gives almost 80,000 clones, roughly nine tenths of which show up once; about a quarter is in the top ten. Trimming took 6 bases from V and 5 from J, leaving 13 bases between them. From germline, CDR1 is GTSNPN and CDR2 SVGIG (reference sequence). The CDR3 runs to 12 residues. The data belong to a study of T cell responses to AZD1222 COVID-19 vaccine. Study-wide points: Receipt of two AZD1222 doses was followed by a rise in Spike-specific TCR breadth and depth. Repertoire sampling happened only post peak T cell response. Targeting of unmutated variant regions was reportedly seen in nearly half of spike-specific TCRs. The number of AZD1222 recipients seropositive at baseline was only 6 or 7.

This TCR was recovered from an adult in good health. The chain links TRBV30 to TRBJ1-2; possible D gene TRBD1, 5 bases. This sample comprised peripheral blood, obtained on day 0 of AZD1222 vaccination. CDR3 DNA: TGTGCCTGCCATCAGGGAATGTATGGCTACACCTTC. This codes for CACHQGMYGYTF.